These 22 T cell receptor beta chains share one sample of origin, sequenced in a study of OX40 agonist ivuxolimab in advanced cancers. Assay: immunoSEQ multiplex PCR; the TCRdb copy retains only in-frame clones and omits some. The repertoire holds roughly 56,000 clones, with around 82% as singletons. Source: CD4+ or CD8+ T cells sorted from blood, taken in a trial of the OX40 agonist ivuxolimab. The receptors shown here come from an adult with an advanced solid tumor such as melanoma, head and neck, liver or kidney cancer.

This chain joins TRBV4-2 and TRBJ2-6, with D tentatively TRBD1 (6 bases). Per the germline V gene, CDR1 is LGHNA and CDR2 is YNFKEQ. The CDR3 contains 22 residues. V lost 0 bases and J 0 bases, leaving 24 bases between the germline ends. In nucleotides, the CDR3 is TGTGCCAGCAGCCAAGATAATTTTGTTTTAGGACAGCTTAGCTCTGGGGCCAACGTCCTGACTTTC. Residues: CASSQDNFVLGQLSSGANVLTF.

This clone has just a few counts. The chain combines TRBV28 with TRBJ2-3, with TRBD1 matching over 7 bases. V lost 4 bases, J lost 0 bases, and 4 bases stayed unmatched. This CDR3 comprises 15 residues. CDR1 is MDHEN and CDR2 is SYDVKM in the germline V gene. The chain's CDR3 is CASSSQDRSTDTQYF. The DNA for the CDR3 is TGTGCCAGCAGTTCCCAGGACAGGAGCACAGATACGCAGTATTTT.

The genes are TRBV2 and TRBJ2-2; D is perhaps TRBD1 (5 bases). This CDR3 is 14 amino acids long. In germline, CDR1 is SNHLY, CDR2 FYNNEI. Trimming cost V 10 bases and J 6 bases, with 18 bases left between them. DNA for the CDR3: TGTGCCACTCAAGGGGATCGGGTGGCCGGGGAGCTGTTTTTT. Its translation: CATQGDRVAGELFF.

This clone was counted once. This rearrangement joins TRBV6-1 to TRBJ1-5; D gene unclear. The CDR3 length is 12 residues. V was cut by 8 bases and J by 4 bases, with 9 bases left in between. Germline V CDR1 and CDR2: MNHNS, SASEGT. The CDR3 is CASGGVNQPQHF. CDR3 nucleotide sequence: TGTGCCAGCGGAGGAGTTAATCAGCCCCAGCATTTT.

The CDR3, as DNA: TGTGCCAGCTCGTCCACTAGCGGGAACAACTACGAGCAGTACTTC. Protein: CASSSTSGNNYEQYF. This sequence joins TRBV18 and TRBJ2-7; 10 nucleotides line up with TRBD2. J lost 3 bases, V lost 6 bases, and 8 bases had no gene match. The CDR3 runs 15 residues. Per germline, CDR1 KGHSH and CDR2 LQKENI.

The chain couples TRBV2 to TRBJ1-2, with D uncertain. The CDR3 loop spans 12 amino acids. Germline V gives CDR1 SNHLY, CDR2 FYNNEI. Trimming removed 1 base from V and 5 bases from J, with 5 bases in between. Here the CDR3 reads CASSEGPYGYTF. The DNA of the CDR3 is TGTGCCAGCAGTGAAGGTCCGTATGGCTACACCTTC.

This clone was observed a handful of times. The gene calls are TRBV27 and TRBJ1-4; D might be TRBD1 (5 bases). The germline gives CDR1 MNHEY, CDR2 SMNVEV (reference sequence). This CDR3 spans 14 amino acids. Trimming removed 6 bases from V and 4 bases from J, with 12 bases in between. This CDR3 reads CASSSGRSNEKLFF. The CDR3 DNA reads TGTGCCAGCAGCTCGGGACGGAGTAATGAAAAACTGTTTTTT.

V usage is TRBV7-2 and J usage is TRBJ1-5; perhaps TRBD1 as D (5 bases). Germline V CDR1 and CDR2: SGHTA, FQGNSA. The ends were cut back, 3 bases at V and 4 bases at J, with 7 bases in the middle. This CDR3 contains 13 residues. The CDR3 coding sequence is TGTGCCAGCAGCTTCGACAGTAATCAGCCCCAGCATTTT. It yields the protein CASSFDSNQPQHF. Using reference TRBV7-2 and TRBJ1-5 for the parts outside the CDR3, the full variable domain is GAGVSQSPSNKVTEKGKDVELRCDPISGHTALYWYRQSLGQGLEFLIYFQGNSAPDKSGLPSDRFSAERTGGSVSTLTIQRTQQEDSAVYLCASSFDSNQPQHFGDGTRLSIL.

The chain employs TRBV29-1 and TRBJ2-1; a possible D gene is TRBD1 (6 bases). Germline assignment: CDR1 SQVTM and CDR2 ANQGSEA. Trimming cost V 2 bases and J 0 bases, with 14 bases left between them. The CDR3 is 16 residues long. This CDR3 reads CSVELTGQGSYNEQFF. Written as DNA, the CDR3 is TGCAGCGTTGAACTAACGGGACAAGGCTCCTACAATGAGCAGTTCTTC.

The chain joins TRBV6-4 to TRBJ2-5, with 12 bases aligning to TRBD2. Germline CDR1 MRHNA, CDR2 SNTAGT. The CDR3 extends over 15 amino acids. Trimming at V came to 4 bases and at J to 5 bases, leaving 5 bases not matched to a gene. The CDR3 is CASSVGLAGSETQYF. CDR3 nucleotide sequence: TGTGCCAGCAGTGTAGGACTAGCGGGGAGCGAGACCCAGTACTTC.

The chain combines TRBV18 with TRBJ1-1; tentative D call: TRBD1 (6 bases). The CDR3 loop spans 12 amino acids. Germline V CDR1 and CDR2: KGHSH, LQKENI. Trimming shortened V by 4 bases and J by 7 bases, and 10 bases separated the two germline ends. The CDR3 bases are TGTGCCAGCTCACGGGACACTTATGAAGCTTTCTTT. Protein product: CASSRDTYEAFF.

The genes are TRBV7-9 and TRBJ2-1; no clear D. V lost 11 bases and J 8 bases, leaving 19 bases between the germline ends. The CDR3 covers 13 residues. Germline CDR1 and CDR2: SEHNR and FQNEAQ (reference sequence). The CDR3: CACTARLGDEQFF. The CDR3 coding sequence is TGTGCCTGCACCGCGCGGCTAGGCGATGAGCAGTTCTTC.

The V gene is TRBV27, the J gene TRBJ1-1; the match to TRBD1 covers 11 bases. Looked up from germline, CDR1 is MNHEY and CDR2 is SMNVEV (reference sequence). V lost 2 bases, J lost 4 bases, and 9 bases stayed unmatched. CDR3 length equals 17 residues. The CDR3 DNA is TGTGCCAGCAGTTTACGAGGACAGGGGGCTATCGGCACTGAAGCTTTCTTT. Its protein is CASSLRGQGAIGTEAFF.

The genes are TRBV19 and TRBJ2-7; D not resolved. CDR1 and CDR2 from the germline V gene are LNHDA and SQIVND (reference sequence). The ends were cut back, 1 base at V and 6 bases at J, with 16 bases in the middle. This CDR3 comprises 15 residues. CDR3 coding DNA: TGTGCCAGTAGTATAGTTTTCCCACCGGTCGGCGAGCAGTACTTC. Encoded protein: CASSIVFPPVGEQYF.

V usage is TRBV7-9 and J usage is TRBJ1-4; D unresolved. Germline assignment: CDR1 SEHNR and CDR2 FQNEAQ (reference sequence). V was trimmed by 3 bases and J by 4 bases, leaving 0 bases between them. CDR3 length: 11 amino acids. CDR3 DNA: TGTGCCAGCAGCTTTAATGAAAAACTGTTTTTT. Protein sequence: CASSFNEKLFF.

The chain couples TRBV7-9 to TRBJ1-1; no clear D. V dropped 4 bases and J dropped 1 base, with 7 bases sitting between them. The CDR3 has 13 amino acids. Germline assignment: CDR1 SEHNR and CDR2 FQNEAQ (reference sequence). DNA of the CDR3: TGTGCCAGCAGCTACACATGGAACACTGAAGCTTTCTTT. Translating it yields CASSYTWNTEAFF.

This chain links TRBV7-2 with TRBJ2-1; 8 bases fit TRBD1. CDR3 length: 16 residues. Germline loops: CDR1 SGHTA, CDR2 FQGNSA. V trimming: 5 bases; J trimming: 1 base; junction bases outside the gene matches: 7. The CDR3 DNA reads TGTGCCAGCAGCCCCTCCGGACAGGGTTCCTACAATGAGCAGTTCTTC. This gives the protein CASSPSGQGSYNEQFF.

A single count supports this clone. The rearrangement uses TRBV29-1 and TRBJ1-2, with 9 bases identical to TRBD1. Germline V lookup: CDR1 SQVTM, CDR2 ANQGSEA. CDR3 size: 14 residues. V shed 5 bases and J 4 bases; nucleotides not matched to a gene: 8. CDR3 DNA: TGCAGCGTTTCAACGACAGGGGGTGGCTATGGCTACACCTTC. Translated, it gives CSVSTTGGGYGYTF. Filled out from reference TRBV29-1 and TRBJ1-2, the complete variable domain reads SAVISQKPSRDICQRGTSLTIQCQVDSQVTMMFWYRQQPGQSLTLIATANQGSEATYESGFVIDKFPISRPNLTFSTLTVSNMSPEDSSIYLCSVSTTGGGYGYTFGSGTRLTVV.

The CDR3, as DNA: TGTGCCTGGAGTGTAAACTGGGGCAGCTATGCAACTAATGAAAAACTGTTTTTT. Translating it yields CAWSVNWGSYATNEKLFF. J is TRBJ1-4 and V is TRBV30; possibly TRBD1 for D (5 bases). CDR3 length: 18 residues. Germline V gives CDR1 GTSNPN, CDR2 SVGIG (reference sequence). V was trimmed by 0 bases and J by 0 bases, leaving 17 bases between them.

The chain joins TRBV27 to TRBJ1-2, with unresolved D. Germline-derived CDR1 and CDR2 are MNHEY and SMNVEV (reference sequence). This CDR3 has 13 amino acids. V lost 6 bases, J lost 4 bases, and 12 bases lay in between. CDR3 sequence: CASRARLGYGYTF. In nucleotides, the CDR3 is TGTGCCAGCAGAGCTCGACTGGGCTATGGCTACACCTTC.

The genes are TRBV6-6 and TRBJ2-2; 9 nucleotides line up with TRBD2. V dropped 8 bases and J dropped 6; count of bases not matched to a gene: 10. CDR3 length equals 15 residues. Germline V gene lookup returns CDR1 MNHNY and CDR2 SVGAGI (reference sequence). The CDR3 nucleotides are TGTGCCAGCCTACCGGGACTAGCTTTTTCCGGGGAGCTGTTTTTT. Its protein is CASLPGLAFSGELFF.

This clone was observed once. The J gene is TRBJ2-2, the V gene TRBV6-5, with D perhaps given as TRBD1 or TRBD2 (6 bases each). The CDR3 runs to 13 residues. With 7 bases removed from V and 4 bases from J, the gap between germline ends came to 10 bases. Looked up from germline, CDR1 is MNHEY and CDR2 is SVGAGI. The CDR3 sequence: CASNGGGTGELFF. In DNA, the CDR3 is TGTGCCAGCAACGGGGGCGGCACCGGGGAGCTGTTTTTT.